This is a list of T cell receptor beta chains from one sample in a study of cytomegalovirus exposure and HLA in healthy donors. Generated by immunoSEQ multiplex PCR, the TCRdb table keeps only in-frame clones and is missing some. Here the sample spans 150,000 to 200,000 clones, roughly a tenth being singletons. The sequenced material came from PBMCs. The receptors here all came from a woman between 25 and 40 years old in good health and CMV-seropositive. Both conserved end residues are part of each CDR3.

V gene: TRBV5-1
J gene: TRBJ2-3
CDR3 protein: CASSLVVGPTDTQYF

V gene: TRBV5-4
J gene: TRBJ2-2
CDR3 protein: CASSFGNSTGELFF

V gene: TRBV5-1
J gene: TRBJ1-4
CDR3 protein: CASRREANEKLFF

V gene: TRBV9
J gene: TRBJ2-2
CDR3 protein: CASSVRTGETGELFF

V gene: TRBV5-1
J gene: TRBJ2-2
CDR3 protein: CASSQLQSTGELFF

V gene: TRBV18
J gene: TRBJ1-5
CDR3 protein: CASSPRAGVGPQHF

V gene: TRBV9
J gene: TRBJ2-1
CDR3 protein: CASSVVGGGPPQNEQFF

V gene: TRBV5-4
J gene: TRBJ1-4
CDR3 protein: CASQRRGNEKLFF

V gene: TRBV5-6
J gene: TRBJ1-1
CDR3 protein: CASSRQGTYDTEAFF

V gene: TRBV5-1
J gene: TRBJ2-5
CDR3 protein: CASSPSGRGETQYF

V gene: TRBV2
J gene: TRBJ1-2
CDR3 protein: CASSAHTGTEGYTF

V gene: TRBV2
J gene: TRBJ1-3
CDR3 protein: CASSERGLGSNTIYF

V gene: TRBV2
J gene: TRBJ2-7
CDR3 protein: CASSEGRYEQYF

V gene: TRBV5-1
J gene: TRBJ1-2
CDR3 protein: CASSLTWGLGYTF

V gene: TRBV11-2
J gene: TRBJ2-3
CDR3 protein: CASSFRGRGTDTQYF

V gene: TRBV5-1
J gene: TRBJ1-2
CDR3 protein: CASSPDSPNYGYTF

V gene: TRBV5-1
J gene: TRBJ2-7
CDR3 protein: CASSLRLAGHYEQYF

V gene: TRBV4-1
J gene: TRBJ2-7
CDR3 protein: CASSAREGLTYEQYF

V gene: TRBV6-1
J gene: TRBJ2-7
CDR3 protein: CASGGGRPTYEQYF

V gene: TRBV15
J gene: TRBJ2-7
CDR3 protein: CATSGGFSYEQYF

V gene: TRBV7-2
J gene: TRBJ1-5
CDR3 protein: CASSLARDQPQHF

V gene: TRBV6-5
J gene: TRBJ2-7
CDR3 protein: CASSTHNRVAYEQYF

V gene: TRBV7-9
J gene: TRBJ1-1
CDR3 protein: CASSFDRSEAFF

V gene: TRBV6-5
J gene: TRBJ1-3
CDR3 protein: CASSYSMVSSGNTIYF

V gene: TRBV9
J gene: TRBJ1-2
CDR3 protein: CASSVGPGAGGGYTF

V gene: TRBV4-2
J gene: TRBJ1-4
CDR3 protein: CASSQREGLGEKLFF

V gene: TRBV9
J gene: TRBJ1-1
CDR3 protein: CASRPQGSYTEAFF

V gene: TRBV5-1
J gene: TRBJ2-5
CDR3 protein: CASSSSTTSGPEYF

V gene: TRBV28
J gene: TRBJ2-5
CDR3 protein: CASSLGGAGPLETQYF

V gene: TRBV7-2
J gene: TRBJ1-4
CDR3 protein: CASSPKQGRDEKLFF

V gene: TRBV2
J gene: TRBJ1-1
CDR3 protein: CASTQTDLGTEAFF

V gene: TRBV7-8
J gene: TRBJ2-7
CDR3 protein: CASSSGQLYEQYF

V gene: TRBV5-1
J gene: TRBJ1-3
CDR3 protein: CASSLGPGEDGNTIYF

V gene: TRBV7-9
J gene: TRBJ1-1
CDR3 protein: CASSPGTLNTEAFF

V gene: TRBV7-6
J gene: TRBJ1-1
CDR3 protein: CASSQEGQGITEAFF

V gene: TRBV7-6
J gene: TRBJ2-2
CDR3 protein: CASSPGQGAHGELFF

V gene: TRBV27
J gene: TRBJ2-5
CDR3 protein: CASSLGQGVKETQYF

V gene: TRBV5-5
J gene: TRBJ1-5
CDR3 protein: CASSYNSNQPQHF

V gene: TRBV30
J gene: TRBJ1-4
CDR3 protein: CAWNGVATNEKLFF

V gene: TRBV5-5
J gene: TRBJ2-6
CDR3 protein: CASSLLQASGANVLTF

V gene: TRBV28
J gene: TRBJ2-7
CDR3 protein: CASREQGKYEQYF

V gene: TRBV7-3
J gene: TRBJ1-2
CDR3 protein: CASSVDRGYGYTF

V gene: TRBV5-4
J gene: TRBJ1-2
CDR3 protein: CASSLGRDRGRGGYTF

V gene: TRBV6-5
J gene: TRBJ1-2
CDR3 protein: CASSYDRDRNYGYTF

V gene: TRBV4-1
J gene: TRBJ2-6
CDR3 protein: CASSQDIAGSTGANVLTF

V gene: TRBV5-4
J gene: TRBJ2-7
CDR3 protein: CASSYGGYEQYF

V gene: TRBV5-1
J gene: TRBJ2-7
CDR3 protein: CASSSGTLSSYEQYF

V gene: TRBV5-4
J gene: TRBJ2-2
CDR3 protein: CASSFEQGVPGELFF

V gene: TRBV5-1
J gene: TRBJ1-1
CDR3 protein: CASSPQGAATEAFF

V gene: TRBV19
J gene: TRBJ1-1
CDR3 protein: CASRKGGAFTEAFF

V gene: TRBV9
J gene: TRBJ1-2
CDR3 protein: CASTRLETGYGYTF

V gene: TRBV7-9
J gene: TRBJ2-7
CDR3 protein: CASSLSPTGKYDEQYF

V gene: TRBV2
J gene: TRBJ2-3
CDR3 protein: CARRTSLLTDTQYF

V gene: TRBV7-8
J gene: TRBJ1-2
CDR3 protein: CASSSLDRGLDYGYTF

V gene: TRBV10-1
J gene: TRBJ2-7
CDR3 protein: CASSAGVSYEQYF

V gene: TRBV2
J gene: TRBJ2-7
CDR3 protein: CASGRGYEQYF

V gene: TRBV5-1
J gene: TRBJ2-2
CDR3 protein: CASSQYRTHGELFF

V gene: TRBV5-4
J gene: TRBJ1-1
CDR3 protein: CASSLRTGGTEAFF

V gene: TRBV7-2
J gene: TRBJ2-1
CDR3 protein: CASSPWGLAGGNEQFF

V gene: TRBV5-4
J gene: NA
CDR3 protein: CASRLAGHFTDTQHF